The sequence of this T cell receptor (beta chain) was determined in a study of beta chain features in type 1 diabetes. Every isolated RNA sample was fully reverse transcribed, so sequencing captured expressed TCRB transcripts. Some clones are missing from TCRdb's copy, which holds only in-frame ones; the method was immunoSEQ multiplex PCR. The table shows about 160,000 clones, with over 7.5% occurring only once. Per donor, one heparinised blood draw averaged about 116 mL. Once sorted, every population was more than 95% pure. CDR1 and CDR2 from the germline V gene are SGHDT and YYEEEE. Trimming pared 0 bases from V and 1 base from J, leaving 8 bases between. This CDR3 spans 15 amino acids. General study points: Moderate yet significant TCRB CDR3 shortening was seen in Type 1 diabetes patients in all four CD4+ subsets. Researchers cautioned that cDNA sequencing could over-represent cells with high TCR expression.

In regard to this clone: Antigen specificity is unknown.

This receptor was identified in a woman aged 18-29 years in good health. This sequence joins TRBV5-6 and TRBJ1-5; no clear D gene. Sequencing input: central memory CD4+ T cells from blood. This CDR3 is CASSLAGNSNQPQHF. The CDR3 DNA is TGTGCCAGCAGCTTGGCGGGGAACAGCAATCAGCCCCAGCATTTT.